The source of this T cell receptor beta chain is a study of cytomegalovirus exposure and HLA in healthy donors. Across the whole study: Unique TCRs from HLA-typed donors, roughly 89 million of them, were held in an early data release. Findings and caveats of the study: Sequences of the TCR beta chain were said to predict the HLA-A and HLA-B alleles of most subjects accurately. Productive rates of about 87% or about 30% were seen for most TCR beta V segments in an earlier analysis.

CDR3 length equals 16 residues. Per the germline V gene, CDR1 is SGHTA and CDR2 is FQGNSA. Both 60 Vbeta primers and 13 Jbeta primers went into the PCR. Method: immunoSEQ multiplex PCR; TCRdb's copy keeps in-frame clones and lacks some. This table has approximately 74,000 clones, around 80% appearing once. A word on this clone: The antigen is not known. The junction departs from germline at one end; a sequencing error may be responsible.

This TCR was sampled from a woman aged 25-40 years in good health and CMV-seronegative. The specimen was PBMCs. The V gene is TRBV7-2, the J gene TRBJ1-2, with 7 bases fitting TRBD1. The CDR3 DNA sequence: TGTGCCAGCAGCTCACGGACGGGACAAGGGGGCTATGGCCACACCTTC. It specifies CASSSRTGQGGYGHTF.